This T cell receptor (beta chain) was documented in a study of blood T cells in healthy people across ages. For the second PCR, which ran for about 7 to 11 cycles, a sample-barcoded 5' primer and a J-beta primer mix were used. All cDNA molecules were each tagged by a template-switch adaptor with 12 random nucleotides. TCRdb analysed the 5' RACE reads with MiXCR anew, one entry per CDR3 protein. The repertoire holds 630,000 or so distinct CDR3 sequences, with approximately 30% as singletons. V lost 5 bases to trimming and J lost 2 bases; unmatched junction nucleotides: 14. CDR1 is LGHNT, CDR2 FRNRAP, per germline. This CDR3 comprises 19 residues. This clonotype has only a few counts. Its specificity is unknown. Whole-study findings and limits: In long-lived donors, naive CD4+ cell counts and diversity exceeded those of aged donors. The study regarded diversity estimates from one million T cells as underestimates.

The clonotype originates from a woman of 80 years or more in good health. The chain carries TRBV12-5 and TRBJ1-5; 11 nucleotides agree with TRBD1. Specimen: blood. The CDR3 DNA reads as TGTGCTAGTGGTACTGCCGGGACAGGGGGGGCGGCCGGCAATCAGCCCCAGCATTTT. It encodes CASGTAGTGGAAGNQPQHF.